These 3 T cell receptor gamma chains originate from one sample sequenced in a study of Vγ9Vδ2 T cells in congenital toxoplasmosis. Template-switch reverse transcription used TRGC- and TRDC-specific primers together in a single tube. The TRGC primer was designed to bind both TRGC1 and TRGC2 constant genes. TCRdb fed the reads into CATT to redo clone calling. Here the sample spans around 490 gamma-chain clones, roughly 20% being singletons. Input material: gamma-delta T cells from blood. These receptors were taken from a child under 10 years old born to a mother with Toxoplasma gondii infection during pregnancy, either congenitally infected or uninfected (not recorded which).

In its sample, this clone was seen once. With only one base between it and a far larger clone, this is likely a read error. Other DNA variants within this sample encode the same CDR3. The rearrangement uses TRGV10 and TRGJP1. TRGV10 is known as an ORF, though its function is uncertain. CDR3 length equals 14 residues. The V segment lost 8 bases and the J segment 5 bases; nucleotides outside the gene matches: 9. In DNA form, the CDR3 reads TGTGCTGCGTGGGATGGCGCTACTGGTTGGTTCAAGATATTT. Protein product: CAAWDGATGWFKIF.

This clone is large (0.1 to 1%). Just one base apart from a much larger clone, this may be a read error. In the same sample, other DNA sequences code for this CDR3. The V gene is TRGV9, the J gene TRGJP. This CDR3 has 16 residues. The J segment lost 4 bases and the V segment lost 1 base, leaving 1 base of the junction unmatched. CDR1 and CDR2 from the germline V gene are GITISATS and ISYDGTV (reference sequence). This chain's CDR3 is CALWEVQELGKKIKVF. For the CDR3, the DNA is TGTGCCTTGTGGGAGGTCCAAGAGTTGGGCAAAAAAATCAAGGTATTT.

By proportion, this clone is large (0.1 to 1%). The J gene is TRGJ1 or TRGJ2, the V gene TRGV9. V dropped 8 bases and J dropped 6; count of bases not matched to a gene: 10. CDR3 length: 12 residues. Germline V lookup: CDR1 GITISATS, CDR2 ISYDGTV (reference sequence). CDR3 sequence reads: CALFQGGYKKLF. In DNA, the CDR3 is TGTGCCTTGTTTCAGGGGGGTTATAAGAAACTCTTT.